The 23 T cell receptor beta chains below all came from one sample that was sequenced in a study of CD8 T cells in Susac syndrome. Roughly 0.45 to 1 ug RNA was reverse transcribed with random hexamers. In TCRdb, the immunoSEQ multiplex PCR reads were re-called with MiXCR into one record per CDR3 protein. The table shows some 200,000 distinct CDR3 sequences, with just under 95% occurring only once. Sample: CD8+ T cells from PBMCs. Source of these receptors: a human donor with Susac syndrome.

V gene TRBV28 combines with J gene TRBJ2-1; D unresolved. Germline values: CDR1 MDHEN, CDR2 SYDVKM. CDR3 length equals 11 residues. Trimming shortened V by 3 bases and J by 8 bases, and 5 bases separated the two germline ends. CDR3 loop: CASSFSDEQFF. In DNA form, the CDR3 reads TGTGCCAGCAGTTTTTCGGATGAGCAGTTCTTC. Full variable domain (missing parts from reference TRBV28 and TRBJ2-1): DVKVTQSSRYLVKRTGEKVFLECVQDMDHENMFWYRQDPGLGLRLIYFSYDVKMKEKGDIPEGYSVSREKKERFSLILESASTNQTSMYLCASSFSDEQFFGPGTRLTVL.

The chain joins TRBV29-1 to TRBJ2-5; D remains ambiguous. CDR1 SQVTM and CDR2 ANQGSEA come from the germline V gene. This CDR3 is built from 10 residues. With 4 bases removed from V and 5 bases from J, the gap between germline ends came to 5 bases. The DNA of the CDR3 is TGCAGCGTTGTAGCTGAGACCCAGTACTTC. It encodes CSVVAETQYF.

This clonotype was detected once. The genes are TRBV4-1 and TRBJ2-3; 11 bases map to TRBD2. The CDR3 sequence is 16 residues long. V gave up 5 bases and J gave up 2 bases; unmatched junction bases: 6. The germline gives CDR1 MGHRA, CDR2 YSYEKL. CDR3 amino acids: CASSYRLAGNTDTQYF. The CDR3 nucleotides read TGCGCCAGCAGCTACCGACTAGCGGGAAACACAGATACGCAGTATTTT.

J is TRBJ1-5 and V is TRBV27; D is possibly TRBD1 (6 bases). CDR3 size: 16 residues. CDR1 is MNHEY and CDR2 is SMNVEV in the germline V gene (reference sequence). The V end was cut by 3 bases, the J end by 4 bases, with 16 bases between. The CDR3 region is CASSLILDRLNQPQHF. The CDR3 coding sequence is TGTGCCAGCAGTTTGATCTTGGACAGACTAAATCAGCCCCAGCATTTT.

The chain is built from TRBV27 and TRBJ1-2; D is uncertain. Germline CDR1 is MNHEY and CDR2 is SMNVEV (reference sequence). Trimming pared 8 bases from V and 4 bases from J, leaving 14 bases between. This CDR3 spans 13 amino acids. The CDR3, as DNA: TGTGCCAGCTGGACCCCTTCCGGCTATGGCTACACCTTC. Translating it yields CASWTPSGYGYTF.

J is TRBJ2-3 and V is TRBV9, with 7 positions matching TRBD2. The CDR3 spans 16 residues. The V and J ends lost 0 bases and 2 bases, in that order; junction bases with no gene match: 6. Germline values: CDR1 SGDLS, CDR2 YYNGEE. CDR3 sequence: CASSVGPGGFTDTQYF. CDR3 bases: TGTGCCAGCAGCGTAGGGCCCGGGGGGTTCACAGATACGCAGTATTTT.

V usage is TRBV7-9 and J usage is TRBJ1-4, with D unresolved. The V end lost 5 bases, the J end lost 3 bases, and 13 bases lay between the germline ends. The CDR3 spans 15 residues. Germline loops: CDR1 SEHNR, CDR2 FQNEAQ (reference sequence). The CDR3 sequence: CASSITVYANEKLFF. CDR3 in DNA: TGTGCCAGCAGCATAACAGTTTATGCTAATGAAAAACTGTTTTTT.

The chain is built from TRBV13 and TRBJ2-3, with D possibly matching TRBD2 (6 bases). There are 14 residues in the CDR3. Trimming removed 6 bases at V and 2 bases at J, with 12 bases between. Germline V gene sequence: CDR1 PRHDT, CDR2 FYEKMQ (reference sequence). The chain's CDR3 is CASSWRDFTDTQYF. The CDR3 DNA is TGTGCCAGCAGTTGGCGGGATTTCACAGATACGCAGTATTTT.

The chain has TRBV7-3 and TRBJ2-3; 13 bases are a match to TRBD2. CDR3 length equals 15 residues. The V gene's germline CDR1 is SGHTA and CDR2 FQGTGA. After removal of 5 bases from V and 5 bases from J, the junction contained 4 bases not matched to a gene. The CDR3 protein is CASSLGLAGVDTQYF. The DNA for the CDR3 is TGTGCCAGCAGCCTTGGACTAGCGGGAGTAGATACGCAGTATTTT.

J is TRBJ2-2 and V is TRBV9, with D uncertain. Germline CDR1 and CDR2: SGDLS and YYNGEE. The CDR3 runs to 13 residues. Between the trimmed V and J ends, which lost 3 bases and 4 bases, there was a span of 7 bases. The CDR3 loop is CASSDGATGELFF. DNA of the CDR3: TGTGCCAGCAGCGATGGCGCCACCGGGGAGCTGTTTTTT.

V is TRBV30 and J is TRBJ1-4; TRBD1 agrees at 8 bases. This CDR3 region has 14 residues. CDR1 and CDR2 from the germline V gene are GTSNPN and SVGIG (reference sequence). V gave up 1 base and J gave up 7 bases; unmatched junction bases: 5. In DNA, the CDR3 is TGTGCCTGGAGTGCTCAGGGGGCGGGTGAAAAACTGTTTTTT. Protein product: CAWSAQGAGEKLFF.

The V call is TRBV20-1, the J call TRBJ1-1; D remains unclear. The V and J ends lost 5 bases and 0 bases respectively, with 10 bases between them. Per the germline V gene, CDR1 is DFQATT and CDR2 is SNEGSKA (reference sequence). The CDR3 totals 13 residues. The CDR3 sequence is CSAPDGMNTEAFF. CDR3 sequence (DNA): TGCAGTGCTCCGGACGGAATGAACACTGAAGCTTTCTTT.

The chain carries TRBV6-7 and TRBJ1-2; 7 bases fit TRBD1. TRBV6-7 is given ORF status, its function remaining uncertain. This CDR3 is built from 15 residues. Trimming cost V 10 bases and J 2 bases; bases outside gene matches: 13. CDR3 loop: CANRGSGQINYGYTF. The CDR3 region has the DNA TGTGCCAACCGGGGTTCGGGACAGATAAACTATGGCTACACCTTC.

The CDR3 sequence is CASSSSTLLTGELFF. The CDR3 region has the DNA TGCGCCAGCAGCTCTTCCACACTGTTAACCGGGGAGCTGTTTTTT. This chain uses TRBV5-1 with TRBJ2-2; D ambiguous. The CDR3 is 15 residues long. Trimming cost V 3 bases and J 5 bases, with 14 bases left between them. Germline V CDR1 and CDR2: SGHRS, YFSETQ.

This chain uses TRBV15 with TRBJ1-3; D uncertain. Germline CDR1 is LNHNV and CDR2 is YYDKDF (reference sequence). The V end lost 8 bases, the J end lost 4 bases, and 12 bases lay between the germline ends. The CDR3 has 13 residues. DNA for the CDR3: TGTGCCACCGATGTTCTAGGAGGAAACACCATATATTTT. Translating gives CATDVLGGNTIYF.

This clonotype was recorded a few times. V is TRBV18 and J is TRBJ2-7; 8 nucleotides agree with TRBD2. CDR1 is KGHSH, CDR2 LQKENI, per germline. CDR3 length: 14 amino acids. The J segment lost 0 bases and the V segment lost 5 bases, leaving 3 bases of the junction unmatched. CDR3 amino acids: CASSSGTSSYEQYF. Here the CDR3 DNA reads TGTGCCAGCTCATCCGGGACTAGCTCCTACGAGCAGTACTTC. Based on the CDR3 plus reference TRBV18 and TRBJ2-7, the full variable domain is NAGVMQNPRHLVRRRGQEARLRCSPMKGHSHVYWYRQLPEEGLKFMVYLQKENIIDESGMPKERFSAEFPKEGPSILRIQQVVRGDSAAYFCASSSGTSSYEQYFGPGTRLTVT.

The chain recombines TRBV3-1 with TRBJ2-1; 11 bases match TRBD2. J lost 6 bases, V lost 3 bases, and 13 bases had no gene match. Germline loops: CDR1 LGHDT, CDR2 YNNKEL (reference sequence). The CDR3 has 18 amino acids. CDR3 amino acids: CASSHDSLLAGVRNEQFF. The CDR3 region has the DNA TGTGCCAGCAGCCACGACTCCTTACTAGCGGGAGTTCGCAATGAGCAGTTCTTC.

The chain has TRBV30 and TRBJ2-2, with unresolved D. Per germline, CDR1 GTSNPN and CDR2 SVGIG (reference sequence). V was clipped by 3 bases and J by 4 bases, with 6 bases between them. This CDR3 spans 12 amino acids. Here the CDR3 reads CAWRETTGELFF. The CDR3 region has the DNA TGTGCCTGGAGAGAGACCACCGGGGAGCTGTTTTTT.

The chain is built from TRBV2 and TRBJ1-1; TRBD1 might be the D (5 bases). V was shortened by 7 bases and J by 1 base, with 16 bases between the two germline ends. Germline V gene sequence: CDR1 SNHLY, CDR2 FYNNEI. The CDR3 covers 15 residues. CDR3 region: CASNPPGRKNTEAFF. CDR3 in DNA: TGTGCCAGCAACCCCCCGGGACGGAAGAACACTGAAGCTTTCTTT.

The CDR3 protein is CASRPGVLDNEQFF. The CDR3 region has the DNA TGCGCCAGCAGACCAGGGGTATTGGACAATGAGCAGTTCTTC. The V call is TRBV4-1, the J call TRBJ2-1; tentative D call: TRBD1 (6 bases). The CDR3 loop spans 14 amino acids. Between the trimmed V and J ends, which lost 6 bases and 5 bases, there was a span of 14 bases. CDR1 is MGHRA and CDR2 is YSYEKL in the germline V gene.

V usage is TRBV12-3 or TRBV12-4 and J usage is TRBJ2-7; D possibly corresponds to TRBD1 (6 bases). With 2 bases removed from V and 6 bases from J, the gap between germline ends came to 14 bases. This CDR3 is 14 amino acids long. CDR3 DNA: TGTGCCAGCAGTTTATCTAGAGGGACACCCGAGCAGTACTTC. This codes for CASSLSRGTPEQYF.

The rearrangement joins TRBV28 to TRBJ1-2, with unresolved D. The CDR3 length is 12 residues. The V end lost 7 bases, the J end lost 5 bases, and 11 bases lay between the germline ends. Germline V gives CDR1 MDHEN, CDR2 SYDVKM. This CDR3 is CASNPTAYGYTF. The CDR3 nucleotides read TGTGCCAGCAACCCCACAGCTTATGGCTACACCTTC.

The chain combines TRBV28 with TRBJ1-1; D unclear. CDR3 length: 13 amino acids. Germline V gives CDR1 MDHEN, CDR2 SYDVKM. The V end was cut by 5 bases, the J end by 5 bases, with 12 bases between. The CDR3 coding sequence is TGTGCCAGCAGTACCCCAGTGAGTACTGAAGCTTTCTTT. This gives the protein CASSTPVSTEAFF.